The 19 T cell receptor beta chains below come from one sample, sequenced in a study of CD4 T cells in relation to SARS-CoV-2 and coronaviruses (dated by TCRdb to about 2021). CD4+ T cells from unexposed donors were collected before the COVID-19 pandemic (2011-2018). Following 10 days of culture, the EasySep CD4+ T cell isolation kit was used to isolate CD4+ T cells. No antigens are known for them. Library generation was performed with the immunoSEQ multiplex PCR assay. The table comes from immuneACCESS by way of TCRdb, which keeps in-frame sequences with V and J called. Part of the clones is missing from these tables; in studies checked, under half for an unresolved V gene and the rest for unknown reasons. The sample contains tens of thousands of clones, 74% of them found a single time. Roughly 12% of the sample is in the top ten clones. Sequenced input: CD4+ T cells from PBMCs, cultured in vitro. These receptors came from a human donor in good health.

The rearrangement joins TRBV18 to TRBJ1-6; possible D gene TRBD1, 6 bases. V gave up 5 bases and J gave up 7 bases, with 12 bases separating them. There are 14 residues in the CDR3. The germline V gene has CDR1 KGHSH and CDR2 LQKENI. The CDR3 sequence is CASSAGTQNSPLHF. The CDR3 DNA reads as TGTGCCAGCTCAGCCGGGACACAAAATTCACCCCTCCACTTT.

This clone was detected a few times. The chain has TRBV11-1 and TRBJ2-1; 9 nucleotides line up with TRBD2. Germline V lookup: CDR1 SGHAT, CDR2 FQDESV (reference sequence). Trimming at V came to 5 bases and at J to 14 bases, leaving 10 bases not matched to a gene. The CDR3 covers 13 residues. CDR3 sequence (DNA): TGTGCCAGCAGCCAAATAGGGCTAGCGGGGAAGTTCTTC. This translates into CASSQIGLAGKFF.

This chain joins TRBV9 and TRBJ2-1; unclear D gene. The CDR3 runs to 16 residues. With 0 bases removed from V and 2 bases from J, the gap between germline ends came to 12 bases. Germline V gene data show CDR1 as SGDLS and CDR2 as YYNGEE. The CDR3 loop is CASSVERLSPYNEQFF. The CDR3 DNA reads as TGTGCCAGCAGCGTAGAACGGTTAAGCCCCTACAATGAGCAGTTCTTC.

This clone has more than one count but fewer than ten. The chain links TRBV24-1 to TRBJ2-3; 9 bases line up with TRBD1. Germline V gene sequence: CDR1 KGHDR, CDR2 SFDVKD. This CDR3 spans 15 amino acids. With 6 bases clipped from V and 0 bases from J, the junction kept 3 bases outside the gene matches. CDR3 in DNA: TGTGCCACCAGTCCCGGGACAGGGAGCACAGATACGCAGTATTTT. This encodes CATSPGTGSTDTQYF.

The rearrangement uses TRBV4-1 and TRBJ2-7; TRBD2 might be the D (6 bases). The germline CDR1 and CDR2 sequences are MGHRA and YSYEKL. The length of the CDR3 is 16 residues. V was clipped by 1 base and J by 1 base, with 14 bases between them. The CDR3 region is CASSQVPGSGSYEQYF. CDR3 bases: TGCGCCAGCAGCCAAGTTCCCGGGAGCGGGTCCTACGAGCAGTACTTC.

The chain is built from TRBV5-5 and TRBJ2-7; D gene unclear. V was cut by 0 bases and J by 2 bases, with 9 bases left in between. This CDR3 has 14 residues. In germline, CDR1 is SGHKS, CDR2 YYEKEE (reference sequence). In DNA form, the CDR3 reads TGTGCCAGCAGCTTGGGTACAAAGACCTACGAGCAGTACTTC. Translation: CASSLGTKTYEQYF.

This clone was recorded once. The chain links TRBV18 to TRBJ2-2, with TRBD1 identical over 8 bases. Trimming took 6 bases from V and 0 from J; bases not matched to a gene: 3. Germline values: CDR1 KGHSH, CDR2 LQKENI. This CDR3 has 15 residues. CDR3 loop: CASSLGQANTGELFF. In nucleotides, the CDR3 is TGTGCCAGCTCCCTGGGACAGGCGAACACCGGGGAGCTGTTTTTT.

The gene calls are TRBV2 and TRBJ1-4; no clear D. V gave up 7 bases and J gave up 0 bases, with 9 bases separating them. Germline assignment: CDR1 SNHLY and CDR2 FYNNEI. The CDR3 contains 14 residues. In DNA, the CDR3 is TGTGCCAGCAATCCCAGAACAACTAATGAAAAACTGTTTTTT. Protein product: CASNPRTTNEKLFF.

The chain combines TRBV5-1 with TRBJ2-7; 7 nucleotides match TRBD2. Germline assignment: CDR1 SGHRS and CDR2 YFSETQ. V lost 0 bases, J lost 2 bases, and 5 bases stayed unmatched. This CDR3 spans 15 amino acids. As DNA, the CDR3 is TGCGCCAGCAGCTTGGAGTCTAGCGGCCCCTACGAGCAGTACTTC. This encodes CASSLESSGPYEQYF.

CDR3 in amino acids: CASSSRTSYNEQFF. For the CDR3, the DNA is TGTGCCAGCAGTTCCCGGACTAGTTACAATGAGCAGTTCTTC. The rearrangement links TRBV27 to TRBJ2-1; 7 nucleotides agree with TRBD2. CDR3 size: 14 residues. In germline, CDR1 is MNHEY, CDR2 SMNVEV (reference sequence). The V gene end was trimmed by 4 bases and the J gene end by 4 bases; junction bases not matched to a gene: 4.

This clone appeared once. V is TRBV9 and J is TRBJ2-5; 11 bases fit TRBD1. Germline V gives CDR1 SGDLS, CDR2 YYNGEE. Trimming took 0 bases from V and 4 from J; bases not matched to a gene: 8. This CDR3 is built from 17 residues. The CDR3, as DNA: TGTGCCAGCAGCGTAGGTTACACCGGGACAGGGGGAGAGACCCAGTACTTC. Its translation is CASSVGYTGTGGETQYF.

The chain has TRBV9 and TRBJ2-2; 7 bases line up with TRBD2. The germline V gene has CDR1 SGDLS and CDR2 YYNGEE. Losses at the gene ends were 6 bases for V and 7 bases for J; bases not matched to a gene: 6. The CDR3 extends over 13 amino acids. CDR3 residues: CASNFAGDGELFF. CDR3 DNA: TGTGCCAGCAATTTTGCGGGAGACGGGGAGCTGTTTTTT.

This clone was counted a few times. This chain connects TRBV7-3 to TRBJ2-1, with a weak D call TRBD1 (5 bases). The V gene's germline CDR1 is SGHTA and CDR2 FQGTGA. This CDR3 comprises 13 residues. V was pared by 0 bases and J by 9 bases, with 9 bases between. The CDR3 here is CASSLTGRGEQFF. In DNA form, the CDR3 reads TGTGCCAGCAGCTTAACGGGAAGGGGTGAGCAGTTCTTC.

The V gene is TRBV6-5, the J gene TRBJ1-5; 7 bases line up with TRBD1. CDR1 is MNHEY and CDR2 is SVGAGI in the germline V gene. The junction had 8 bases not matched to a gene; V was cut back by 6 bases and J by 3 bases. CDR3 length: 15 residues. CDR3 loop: CASRLDRVANQPQHF. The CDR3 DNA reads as TGTGCCAGCAGGCTCGACAGGGTGGCCAATCAGCCCCAGCATTTT.

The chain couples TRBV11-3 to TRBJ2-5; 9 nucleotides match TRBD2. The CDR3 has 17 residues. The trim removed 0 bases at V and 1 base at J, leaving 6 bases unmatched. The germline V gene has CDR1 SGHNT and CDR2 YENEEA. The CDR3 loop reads CASSLDPSGRFQETQYF. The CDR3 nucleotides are TGTGCCAGCAGCTTAGATCCCAGCGGGAGGTTCCAAGAGACCCAGTACTTC.

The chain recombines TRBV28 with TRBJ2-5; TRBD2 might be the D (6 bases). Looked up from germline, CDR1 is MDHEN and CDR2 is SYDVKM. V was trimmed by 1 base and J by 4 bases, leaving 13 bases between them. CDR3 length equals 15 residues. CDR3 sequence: CASSLLSGVGETQYF. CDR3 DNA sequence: TGTGCCAGCAGTTTATTATCGGGGGTCGGAGAGACCCAGTACTTC.

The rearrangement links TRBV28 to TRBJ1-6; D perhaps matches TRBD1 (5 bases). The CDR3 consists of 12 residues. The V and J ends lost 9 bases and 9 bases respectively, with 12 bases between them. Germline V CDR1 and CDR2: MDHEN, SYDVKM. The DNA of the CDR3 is TGTGCCAGTTTGGGGGGGGGTTCACCCCTCCACTTT. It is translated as CASLGGGSPLHF.

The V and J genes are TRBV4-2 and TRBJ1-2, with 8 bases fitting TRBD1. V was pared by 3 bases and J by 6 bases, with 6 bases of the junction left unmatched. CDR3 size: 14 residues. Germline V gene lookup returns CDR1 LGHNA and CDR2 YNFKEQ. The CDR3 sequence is CASSQAGQGDGYTF. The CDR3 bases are TGTGCCAGCAGCCAGGCCGGACAGGGAGATGGCTACACCTTC.

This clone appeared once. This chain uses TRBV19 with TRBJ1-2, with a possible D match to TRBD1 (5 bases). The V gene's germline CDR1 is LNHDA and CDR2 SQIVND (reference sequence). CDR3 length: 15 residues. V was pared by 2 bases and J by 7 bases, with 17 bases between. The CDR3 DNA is TGTGCCAGTAGTATAATTACAGGAAGCTCACCTGGCTACACCTTC. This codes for CASSIITGSSPGYTF.